The sequence of this TCR beta chain was determined in a study of blood T cells in healthy people across ages. The V gene lost 2 bases and the J gene lost 8 bases, with 18 bases spanning the gap. Germline CDR1 reads MNHEY; CDR2 reads SVGAGI. The length of the CDR3 is 15 residues. A J-beta primer mix and a sample-barcoded 5' primer were used in a second PCR of about 6 to 12 cycles. TCRdb reanalysed the 5' RACE reads using MiXCR and keeps one entry per CDR3 protein. The sample holds hundreds of thousands of distinct CDR3 sequences, roughly 64% seen once. The chain joins TRBV6-5 to TRBJ1-2; TRBD1 might be the D (5 bases). The sample consisted of blood. This receptor was identified in a man in his thirties or forties in good health. CDR3 coding DNA: TGTGCCAGCAGTTACGAGAGGGGCGATCATAGGGGCTACACCTTC. This gives the protein CASSYERGDHRGYTF.